Listed below are T cell receptor beta chains from one sample, sequenced in a study of cytomegalovirus exposure and HLA in healthy donors. Measured with immunoSEQ multiplex PCR; TCRdb has only the in-frame clones, and not every one. The data show roughly 99,000 clones, 60% to 80% seen once. The sample consisted of PBMCs. These receptors were collected from a woman aged 40-49 years in good health and CMV-seronegative. The conserved cysteine and the conserved F or W are not part of the CDR3 here. Size is stated for part of the rows, as once, few or many counts, or as a class when the clone is expanded.

TRBV7-9	TRBJ1-5	NA	ASSLGQGAQPQH
TRBV6-5	TRBJ2-3	NA	ASSYRDREDTQY
TRBV28	TRBJ1-6	NA	AASGGLNSPLH
TRBV5-1	TRBJ1-6	NA	ASSRGGPGLNSIQHNSPLH
TRBV12-5	TRBJ2-1	NA	ASGLVGGKYNEQF
TRBV5-1	TRBJ2-7	NA	ASSSRGGPVEQY
TRBV5-8	TRBJ2-5	few	ASSLTGGVETQY
TRBV5-1	TRBJ2-5	NA	ASRVQLARGGRETQY
TRBV5-1	TRBJ2-2	NA	ASSRNTGELF
TRBV5-1	TRBJ1-4	once	ASSLGDREGEKLF
TRBV7-2	TRBJ2-7	NA	ASSLTSGLSYEQY
TRBV5-5	TRBJ2-2	few	ASSSSVRETGELF
TRBV30	TRBJ2-7	NA	AWSVTGVGGHTRHEQY